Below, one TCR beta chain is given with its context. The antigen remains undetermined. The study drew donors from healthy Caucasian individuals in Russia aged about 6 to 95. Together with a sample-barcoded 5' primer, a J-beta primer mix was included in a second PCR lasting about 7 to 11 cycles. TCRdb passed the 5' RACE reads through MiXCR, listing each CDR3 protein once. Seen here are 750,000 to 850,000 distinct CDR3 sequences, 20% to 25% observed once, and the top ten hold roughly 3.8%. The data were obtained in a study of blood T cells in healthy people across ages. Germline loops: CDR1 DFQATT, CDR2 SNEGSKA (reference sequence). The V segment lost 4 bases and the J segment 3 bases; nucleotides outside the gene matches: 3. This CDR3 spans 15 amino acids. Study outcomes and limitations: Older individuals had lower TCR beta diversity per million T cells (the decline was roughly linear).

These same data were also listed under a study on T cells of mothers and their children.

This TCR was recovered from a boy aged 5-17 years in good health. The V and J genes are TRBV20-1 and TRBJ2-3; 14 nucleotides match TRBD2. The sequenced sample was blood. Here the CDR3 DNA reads TGCAGTGCTAAAAGGACTAGCGGGAGGACAGATACGCAGTATTTT. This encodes CSAKRTSGRTDTQYF.